These T cell receptor beta chains were read from a single sample in a study of cytomegalovirus exposure and HLA in healthy donors. Profiled with immunoSEQ multiplex PCR; TCRdb holds only in-frame clones, not every one. The sample includes around 270,000 clones, roughly 80% of them seen just once. Sample: PBMCs. These receptors were obtained from a girl aged 2-10 years in good health and CMV-seronegative. Each CDR3 is given with its conserved first and last residue. The order of the fields is V gene, J gene, D gene, clone size, CDR3 protein, CDR3 DNA. D genes are given only for firm matches. A clone size is listed for some rows: how often the clone was seen (once, few, many), or a class if it is expanded.

TRBV9	TRBJ2-5	NA	NA	CASSSELVETQYF	TGTGCCAGCAGCAGTGAATTAGTAGAGACCCAGTACTTC
TRBV7-9	TRBJ1-2	NA	NA	CASSSNGYTF	TGTGCCAGCAGCTCAAATGGCTACACCTTC
TRBV5-4	TRBJ2-5	NA	NA	CASSLFRSAGETQYF	TGTGCCAGCAGCTTGTTTAGGTCGGCGGGAGAGACCCAGTACTTC
TRBV27	TRBJ2-2	NA	once	CASRRGRYTGELFF	TGTGCCAGTCGTCGGGGTCGCTACACCGGGGAGCTGTTTTTT
TRBV7-2	TRBJ2-5	TRBD2	NA	CASSFSGNQETQYF	TGTGCCAGCAGCTTTAGCGGGAACCAAGAGACCCAGTACTTC
TRBV10-3	TRBJ2-1	NA	NA	CAISPGRKWGNEQFF	TGTGCCATCAGCCCCGGGAGAAAATGGGGCAATGAGCAGTTCTTC
TRBV12-5	TRBJ2-5	NA	NA	CASFGNLRETQYF	TGTGCTAGCTTCGGGAACCTACGGGAGACCCAGTACTTC
TRBV4-2	TRBJ2-7	TRBD2	NA	CASSQGRLAELNPYEQYF	TGTGCCAGCAGCCAAGGGCGACTAGCGGAGTTAAACCCCTACGAGCAGTACTTC
TRBV6-5	TRBJ1-2	NA	NA	CASSGGGSQGFGYTF	TGTGCCAGCAGTGGGGGCGGGTCCCAGGGGTTTGGCTACACCTTC
TRBV18	TRBJ1-1	TRBD1	NA	CASSPGTGGTLAWPREAFF	TGTGCCAGCTCACCCGGGACAGGGGGAACCCTGGCGTGGCCTAGGGAAGCTTTCTTT
TRBV7-3	TRBJ2-5	TRBD2	NA	CASSLNSGGHETQYF	TGTGCCAGCAGCTTAAACTCGGGGGGGCACGAGACCCAGTACTTC
TRBV25-1	TRBJ2-7	TRBD2	NA	CASSDPSAGGYEQYF	TGTGCCAGCAGTGATCCTTCAGCGGGGGGTTACGAGCAGTACTTC
TRBV28	TRBJ2-5	NA	NA	CASSLRETQYF	TGTGCCAGCAGTTTGCGAGAGACCCAGTACTTC
TRBV2	TRBJ1-2	NA	NA	CASRQENYGYTF	TGTGCCAGTCGACAGGAGAACTATGGCTACACCTTC
TRBV10-3	TRBJ2-1	TRBD2	NA	CATPRGTSGDNEQFF	TGTGCCACCCCGAGGGGGACTAGCGGGGACAATGAGCAGTTCTTC
TRBV19	TRBJ2-7	NA	NA	CASTPDGRGAYEQYF	TGTGCCAGTACCCCGGATGGCAGGGGAGCGTACGAGCAGTACTTC
TRBV5-1	TRBJ2-7	NA	NA	CASSSLTGNSYEQYF	TGCGCCAGCAGCTCGCTGACAGGAAACTCCTACGAGCAGTACTTC
TRBV7-9	TRBJ1-1	NA	NA	CASSFNPNRVEDTEAFF	TGTGCCAGCAGCTTTAATCCAAACAGGGTAGAGGATACTGAAGCTTTCTTT
TRBV10-3	TRBJ2-7	TRBD2	few	CAISGFGISGSSYEQYF	TGTGCCATCAGTGGTTTTGGGATTAGCGGGAGTTCTTACGAGCAGTACTTC
TRBV19	TRBJ1-1	TRBD1	NA	CASSSSGTVNTEAFF	TGTGCCAGTAGTTCCTCGGGGACAGTGAACACTGAAGCTTTCTTT